One T cell receptor (beta chain) is described in this entry. The data belong to a study of tumor-infiltrating lymphocytes in localized non-small cell lung cancer. The CDR3 runs 15 residues. The germline V gene encodes CDR1 LNHDA and CDR2 SQIVND (reference sequence). V dropped 7 bases and J dropped 2 bases, with 14 bases sitting between them. Clones were sequenced by immunoSEQ multiplex PCR, and TCRdb holds only the in-frame ones, with some missing. The sample holds 13,000 or so clones, 65% to 85% seen once. The specimen was uninvolved lung tissue not adjacent to the tumor. The sequence derives from a human donor with non-small cell lung cancer. The rearrangement links TRBV19 to TRBJ1-4; D ambiguous. CDR3 amino acids: CASTHLGATNEKLFF. The CDR3 bases are TGTGCCAGTACCCATCTGGGCGCGACTAATGAAAAACTGTTTTTT.